Reported below is one T cell receptor (beta chain). Its antigen remains unidentified. The CDR3 loop spans 14 amino acids. Germline-derived CDR1 and CDR2 are MNHEY and SMNVEV (reference sequence). V was cut by 0 bases and J by 5 bases, with 8 bases left in between. This record belongs to a study of early T cells in non-severe SARS-CoV-2 infection. Study information: Sequenced material consisted of bulk RNA (from unsorted whole blood), and chains were unpaired. Study-wide points: VDJdb matching favored anti-spike CD8 responses, missing private and CD4 specificities.

Unique molecular identifiers tagged individual cDNA molecules. From the 5' RACE reads, TCRdb called clonotypes with MiXCR, one entry per CDR3 protein. Seen here are roughly 28,000 distinct CDR3 sequences, around 5.4% observed once, and the top ten hold roughly 0.87%. This clonotype was obtained from an adult who was a healthcare worker with PCR-confirmed SARS-CoV-2 infection or an uninfected control (not recorded which). This rearrangement joins TRBV27 to TRBJ2-1; the D is unclear. Sample: whole blood. The CDR3 DNA follows: TGTGCCAGCAGTTTATCCTGGCAGAACAATGAGCAGTTCTTC. Its translation: CASSLSWQNNEQFF.